One T cell receptor (beta chain) is described in this entry. Two negative PCRs, clearance, or symptom resolution characterized the recovered Cohort 3 donors. This sample is drawn from a study of blood T cell repertoires in COVID-19. The table came from immunoSEQ multiplex PCR; TCRdb's copy has only in-frame clones and leaves some out. The sample has some 140,000 clones, roughly 80% seen once. V was pared by 3 bases and J by 0 bases, with 12 bases between. CDR3 length equals 17 residues. Germline V gives CDR1 SNHLY, CDR2 FYNNEI. The clonotype was recovered from a man aged 45-65 years who had recovered from COVID-19. Sequencing was done on a sample of PBMCs or T cells enriched from blood (not recorded which). The chain combines TRBV2 with TRBJ1-6; D not resolved. DNA for the CDR3: TGTGCCAGCAGTGATCAGCCGGGGAGCTCCTATAATTCACCCCTCCACTTT. Protein: CASSDQPGSSYNSPLHF.